This T cell receptor (beta chain) was sequenced in a study of blood T cell repertoires in COVID-19. Study details: COVID-19 samples from acute and convalescent phases originated in the United States, Italy and Spain. PBMCs, B-cell-depleted T cells, or T cells were the source of the cDNA or gDNA that made up the material.

The germline gives CDR1 SGDLS, CDR2 YYNGEE. Trimming stripped 2 bases from V and 3 bases from J, with 6 bases between. The CDR3 covers 13 residues. The authors' processing: Reference gene primer amplification in the assay estimated nucleated cell counts. Here immunoSEQ multiplex PCR was the method, and the copy in TCRdb shows in-frame clones only, minus some. The V and J calls and clone size come from that table; D and trimming were worked out from the DNA. The sample includes roughly 670,000 clones, around 89% of them seen just once. A note on this clone: Within the sample, other DNA sequences also encode this same CDR3.

The receptor was derived from a woman younger than 35 with acute or convalescent COVID-19. Sequenced material: peripheral blood. The chain recombines TRBV9 with TRBJ1-3, with a possible D match to TRBD1 (5 bases). The CDR3 here is CASSVDSGNTIYF. CDR3 DNA sequence: TGTGCCAGCAGCGTTGACAGTGGAAACACCATATATTTT.